This T cell receptor beta chain was sequenced in a study of T cells in Graves' hyperthyroidism and ophthalmopathy. The CDR3 has 12 amino acids. The germline gives CDR1 SGHVS, CDR2 FQNEAQ. Trimming removed 5 bases at V and 7 bases at J, with 12 bases between. The TCR beta CDR3 regions underwent amplification using RNA transcripts as the source. HTBI primers were the set used in a first-round RT-PCR of the TCR CDR3. TCRdb ran MiXCR on the multiplex PCR reads and lists one entry per CDR3 protein. The sample has over 250,000 distinct CDR3 sequences, 20% to 25% seen once. The specimen sequenced was blood. This TCR derives from a man aged 40-49 years with Graves' hyperthyroidism that later progressed to Graves' ophthalmopathy. This chain connects TRBV7-8 to TRBJ2-7; no clear D. The chain's CDR3 is CASSLPWVEQYF. The CDR3 nucleotides are TGTGCCAGCAGCCTTCCCTGGGTGGAGCAGTACTTC.